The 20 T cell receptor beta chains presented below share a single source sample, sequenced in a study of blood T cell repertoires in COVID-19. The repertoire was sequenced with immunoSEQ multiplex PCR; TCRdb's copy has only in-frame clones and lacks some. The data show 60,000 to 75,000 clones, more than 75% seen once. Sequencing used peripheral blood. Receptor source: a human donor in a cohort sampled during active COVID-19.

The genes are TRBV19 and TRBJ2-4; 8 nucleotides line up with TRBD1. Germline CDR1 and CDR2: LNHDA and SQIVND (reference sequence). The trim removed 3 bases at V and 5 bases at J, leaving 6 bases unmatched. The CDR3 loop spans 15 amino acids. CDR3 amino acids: CASSIMTGVQNIQYF. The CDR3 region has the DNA TGTGCCAGTAGTATCATGACAGGGGTGCAAAACATTCAGTACTTC. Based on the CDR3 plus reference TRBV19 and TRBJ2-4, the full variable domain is DGGITQSPKYLFRKEGQNVTLSCEQNLNHDAMYWYRQDPGQGLRLIYYSQIVNDFQKGDIAEGYSVSREKKESFPLTVTSAQKNPTAFYLCASSIMTGVQNIQYFGAGTRLSVL.

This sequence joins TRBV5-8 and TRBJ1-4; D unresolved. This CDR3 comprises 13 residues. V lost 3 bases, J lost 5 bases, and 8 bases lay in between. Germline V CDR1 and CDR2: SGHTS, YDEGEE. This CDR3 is CASSWESNEKLFF. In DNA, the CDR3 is TGTGCCAGCAGCTGGGAGTCGAATGAAAAACTGTTTTTT. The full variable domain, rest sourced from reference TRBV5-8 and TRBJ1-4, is EAGVTQSPTHLIKTRGQQATLRCSPISGHTSVYWYQQALGLGLQFLLWYDEGEERNRGNFPPRFSGRQFPNYSSELNVNALELEDSALYLCASSWESNEKLFFGSGTQLSVL.

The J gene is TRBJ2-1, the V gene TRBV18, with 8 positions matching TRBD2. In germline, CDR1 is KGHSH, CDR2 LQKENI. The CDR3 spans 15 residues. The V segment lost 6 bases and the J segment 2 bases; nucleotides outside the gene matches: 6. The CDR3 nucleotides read TGTGCCAGCTCCCGGGGGGGACTGACCTACAATGAGCAGTTCTTC. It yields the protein CASSRGGLTYNEQFF. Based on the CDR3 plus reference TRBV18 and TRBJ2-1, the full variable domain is NAGVMQNPRHLVRRRGQEARLRCSPMKGHSHVYWYRQLPEEGLKFMVYLQKENIIDESGMPKERFSAEFPKEGPSILRIQQVVRGDSAAYFCASSRGGLTYNEQFFGPGTRLTVL.

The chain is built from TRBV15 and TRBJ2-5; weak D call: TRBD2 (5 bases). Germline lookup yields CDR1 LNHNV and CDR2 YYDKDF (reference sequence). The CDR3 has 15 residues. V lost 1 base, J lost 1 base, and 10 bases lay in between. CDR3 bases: TGTGCCACCAGCAGAGGAGCGGAGAGCCAAGAGACCCAGTACTTC. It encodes CATSRGAESQETQYF.

CDR3 loop: CSASGAGPPEAFF. CDR3 coding DNA: TGCAGTGCTAGTGGCGCGGGGCCCCCTGAAGCTTTCTTT. The chain combines TRBV20-1 with TRBJ1-1; D possibly corresponds to TRBD1 (5 bases). V lost 3 bases and J lost 6, with 14 bases in between. Germline V gives CDR1 DFQATT, CDR2 SNEGSKA (reference sequence). This CDR3 region has 13 residues.

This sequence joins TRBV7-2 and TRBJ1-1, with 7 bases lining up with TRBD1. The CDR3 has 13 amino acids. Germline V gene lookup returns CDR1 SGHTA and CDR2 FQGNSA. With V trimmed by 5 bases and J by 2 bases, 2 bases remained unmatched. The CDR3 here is CASSRQGNTEAFF. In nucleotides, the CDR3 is TGTGCCAGCAGCCGACAGGGAAACACTGAAGCTTTCTTT.

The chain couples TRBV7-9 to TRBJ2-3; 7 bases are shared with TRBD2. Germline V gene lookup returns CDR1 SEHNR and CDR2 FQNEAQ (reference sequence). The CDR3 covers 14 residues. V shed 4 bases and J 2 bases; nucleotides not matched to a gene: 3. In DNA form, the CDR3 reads TGTGCCAGCAGCTACGGGACTAACACAGATACGCAGTATTTT. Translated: CASSYGTNTDTQYF.

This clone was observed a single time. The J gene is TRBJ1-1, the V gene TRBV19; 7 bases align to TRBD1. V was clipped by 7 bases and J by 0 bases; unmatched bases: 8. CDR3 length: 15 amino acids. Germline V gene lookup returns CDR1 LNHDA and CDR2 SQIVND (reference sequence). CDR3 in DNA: TGTGCCAGTACCCGGACAGGACCAATGAACACTGAAGCTTTCTTT. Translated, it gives CASTRTGPMNTEAFF.

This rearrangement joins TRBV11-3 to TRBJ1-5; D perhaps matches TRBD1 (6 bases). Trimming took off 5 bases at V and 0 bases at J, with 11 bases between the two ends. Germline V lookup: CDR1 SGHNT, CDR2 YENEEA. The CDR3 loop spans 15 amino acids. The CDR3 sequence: CASSQDSYSNQPQHF. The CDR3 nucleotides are TGTGCCAGCAGCCAGGACAGTTATAGCAATCAGCCCCAGCATTTT.

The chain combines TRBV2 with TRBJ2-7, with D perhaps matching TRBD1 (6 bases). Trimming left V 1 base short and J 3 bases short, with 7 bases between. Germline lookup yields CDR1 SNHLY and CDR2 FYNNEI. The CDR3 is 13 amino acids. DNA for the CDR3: TGTGCCAGCAGTGAAGAAGGGGGCTACGAGCAGTACGTC. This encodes CASSEEGGYEQYV.

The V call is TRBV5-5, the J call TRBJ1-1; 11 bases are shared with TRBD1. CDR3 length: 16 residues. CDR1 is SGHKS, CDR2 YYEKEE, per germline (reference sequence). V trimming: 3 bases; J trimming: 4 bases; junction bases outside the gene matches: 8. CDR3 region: CASSWTGGKLFTEAFF. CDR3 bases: TGTGCCAGCAGCTGGACAGGGGGCAAGCTGTTCACTGAAGCTTTCTTT.

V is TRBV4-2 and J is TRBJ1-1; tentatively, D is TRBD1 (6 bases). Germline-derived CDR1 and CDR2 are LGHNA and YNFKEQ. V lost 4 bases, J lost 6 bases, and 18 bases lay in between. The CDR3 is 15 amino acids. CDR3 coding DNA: TGTGCCAGCAGCCGGACAGAGGCTCGAGGCGCTGAAGCTTTCTTT. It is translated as CASSRTEARGAEAFF.

This CDR3 is CASSRAGRGIQYF. CDR3 DNA: TGTGCCAGCAGCCGAGCCGGAAGGGGCATTCAGTACTTC. The chain employs TRBV14 and TRBJ2-4; tentative D call: TRBD1 (5 bases). CDR1 is SGHDN, CDR2 FVKESK, per germline. The CDR3 runs 13 residues. V lost 4 bases to trimming and J lost 9 bases, with 13 bases between them.

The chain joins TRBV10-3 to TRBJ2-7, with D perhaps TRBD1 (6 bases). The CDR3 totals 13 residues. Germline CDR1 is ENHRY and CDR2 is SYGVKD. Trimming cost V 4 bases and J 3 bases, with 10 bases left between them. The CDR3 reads CAISVGQNYEQYV. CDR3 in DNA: TGTGCCATCAGTGTTGGACAGAACTACGAGCAGTACGTC.

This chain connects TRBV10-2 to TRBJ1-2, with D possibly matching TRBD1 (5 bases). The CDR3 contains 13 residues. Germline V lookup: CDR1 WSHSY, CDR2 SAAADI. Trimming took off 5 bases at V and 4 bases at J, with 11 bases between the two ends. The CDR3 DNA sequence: TGCGCCAGCAGTCAGGGTCAGGGCTATGGCTACACCTTC. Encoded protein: CASSQGQGYGYTF.

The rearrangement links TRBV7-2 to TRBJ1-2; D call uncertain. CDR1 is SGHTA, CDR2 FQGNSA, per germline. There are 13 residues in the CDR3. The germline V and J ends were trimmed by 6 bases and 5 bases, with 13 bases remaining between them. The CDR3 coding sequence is TGTGCCAGCAGTCTACCGGGGAGGTATGGCTACACCTTC. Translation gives CASSLPGRYGYTF.

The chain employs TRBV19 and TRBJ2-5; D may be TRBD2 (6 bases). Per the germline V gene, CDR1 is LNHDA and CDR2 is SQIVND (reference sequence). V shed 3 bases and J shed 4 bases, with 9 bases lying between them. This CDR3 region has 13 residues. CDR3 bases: TGTGCCAGTAGTATCTTGGGAGGAGAGACCCAGTACTTC. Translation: CASSILGGETQYF.

CDR3 DNA sequence: TGCGCCAGCAGCTTGGCGGGACAGGGGAAAGAGACCCAGTACTTC. It is translated as CASSLAGQGKETQYF. The V and J genes are TRBV5-1 and TRBJ2-5; 10 nucleotides line up with TRBD1. Germline-derived CDR1 and CDR2 are SGHRS and YFSETQ. The trim removed 0 bases at V and 3 bases at J, leaving 2 bases unmatched. The CDR3 spans 15 residues.

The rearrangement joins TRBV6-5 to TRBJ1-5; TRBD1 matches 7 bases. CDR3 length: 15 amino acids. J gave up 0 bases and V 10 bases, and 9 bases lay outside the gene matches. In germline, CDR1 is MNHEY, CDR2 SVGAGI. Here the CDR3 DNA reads TGTGCCACCTTTCGAGGGGGCTATAGCAATCAGCCCCAGCATTTT. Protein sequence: CATFRGGYSNQPQHF.

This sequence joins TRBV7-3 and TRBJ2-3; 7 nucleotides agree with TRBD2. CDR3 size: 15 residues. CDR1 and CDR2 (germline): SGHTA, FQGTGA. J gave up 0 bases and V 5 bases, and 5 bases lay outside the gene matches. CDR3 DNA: TGTGCCAGCAGCCCTAGCGGAACTAGCACAGATACGCAGTATTTT. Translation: CASSPSGTSTDTQYF. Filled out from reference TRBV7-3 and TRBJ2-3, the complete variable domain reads GAGVSQTPSNKVTEKGKYVELRCDPISGHTALYWYRQSLGQGPEFLIYFQGTGAADDSGLPNDRFFAVRPEGSVSTLKIQRTERGDSAVYLCASSPSGTSTDTQYFGPGTRLTVL.